This T cell receptor (beta chain) is from a study of cytomegalovirus exposure and HLA in healthy donors. Study results and caveats: Later analysis placed DRB1 highest and HLA-C lowest in TCR association rates, which differed by HLA locus. Further analysis was carried out later, and it showed several of the most significant clusters appearing linked to common viral pathogens.

Germline V gives CDR1 LGHNA, CDR2 YSLEER. The CDR3 is 16 residues long. To note about this clone: Its specificity is unknown.

Vbeta (60) and Jbeta (13) primers were used in the PCR. The repertoire was sequenced with immunoSEQ multiplex PCR; TCRdb's copy has only in-frame clones and lacks some. The table lists some 120,000 clones, around 75% of them singletons. Sequences were obtained from PBMCs. The chain is built from TRBV4-3 and TRBJ2-5; 10 nucleotides agree with TRBD2. The DNA end is a closer match to TRBJ2-7, so the J assignment may be wrong. The sequence was obtained from a woman aged 50 to 60 in good health and CMV-seropositive. The CDR3 spells CASSLGLAGGFYEQYF. In DNA form, the CDR3 reads TGCGCCAGCAGCCTGGGCTTAGCGGGAGGATTCTACGAGCAGTACTTC.